Listed here are 15 T cell receptor beta chains from one sample, sequenced in a study of OX40 agonist ivuxolimab in advanced cancers. Sequencing was performed with immunoSEQ multiplex PCR; in TCRdb, only in-frame clones are kept and a portion is missing. The sample has 20,000 to 30,000 clones, about four fifths seen once. The specimen comprised CD4+ or CD8+ T cells sorted from blood, sampled in a trial of the OX40 agonist ivuxolimab. Receptors were obtained from an adult with an advanced solid tumor such as melanoma, head and neck, liver or kidney cancer.

This clone was observed once. The gene calls are TRBV6-1 and TRBJ1-6, with D possibly matching TRBD1 (5 bases). Germline V gene sequence: CDR1 MNHNS, CDR2 SASEGT. The CDR3 covers 16 residues. V was shortened by 2 bases and J by 6 bases, with 14 bases between the two germline ends. The CDR3 region has the DNA TGTGCCAGCAGTGAAATCGGGGGAATGGTTAATTCACCCCTCCACTTT. It yields the protein CASSEIGGMVNSPLHF.

V usage is TRBV27 and J usage is TRBJ2-2; 7 bases are shared with TRBD1. Germline V gene lookup returns CDR1 MNHEY and CDR2 SMNVEV (reference sequence). This CDR3 spans 14 amino acids. The J segment lost 5 bases and the V segment lost 5 bases, leaving 5 bases of the junction unmatched. DNA of the CDR3: TGTGCCAGCAGTCTTTACAGGGGTACCGGGGAGCTGTTTTTT. It codes for CASSLYRGTGELFF.

V is TRBV27 and J is TRBJ1-1, with no clear D. This CDR3 is 14 amino acids long. Per the germline V gene, CDR1 is MNHEY and CDR2 is SMNVEV (reference sequence). The V gene lost 4 bases and the J gene lost 4 bases, with 13 bases spanning the gap. The DNA of the CDR3 is TGTGCCAGCAGTTATTACGGTGGGAGCACTGAAGCTTTCTTT. As protein: CASSYYGGSTEAFF.

In this sample, this clone turned up once. The CDR3 spells CASTPVDRVGYEQYF. The CDR3 bases are TGTGCCAGCACCCCGGTCGACAGGGTGGGGTACGAGCAGTACTTC. This rearrangement joins TRBV6-5 to TRBJ2-7; 7 bases agree with TRBD1. The V and J ends lost 7 bases and 4 bases, in that order; junction bases with no gene match: 13. CDR1 is MNHEY, CDR2 SVGAGI, per germline. There are 15 residues in the CDR3.

By frequency in the sample, this clone is medium-sized. The V gene is TRBV27, the J gene TRBJ1-5; the D is unclear. V was clipped by 2 bases and J by 7 bases, with 12 bases between them. Germline CDR1 reads MNHEY; CDR2 reads SMNVEV (reference sequence). The CDR3 runs 14 residues. The CDR3 loop is CASSLVGGPQPQHF. The CDR3 DNA sequence: TGTGCCAGCAGTTTAGTGGGAGGTCCGCAGCCCCAGCATTTT.

The CDR3 spells CASSFTGAYGYTF. The CDR3 region has the DNA TGTGCCAGCAGTTTCACCGGGGCCTATGGCTACACCTTC. The rearrangement joins TRBV28 to TRBJ1-2; TRBD1 might be the D (5 bases). The germline V and J ends were trimmed by 3 bases and 4 bases, with 9 bases remaining between them. The germline gives CDR1 MDHEN, CDR2 SYDVKM. This CDR3 is built from 13 residues.

Relative to its sample, this clone is medium-sized. This chain uses TRBV6-5 with TRBJ1-1; no definite D call. The germline V gene has CDR1 MNHEY and CDR2 SVGAGI. This CDR3 comprises 16 residues. V was pared by 0 bases and J by 0 bases, with 11 bases between. The CDR3 protein is CASSYSVRTMNTEAFF. The CDR3 nucleotides are TGTGCCAGCAGTTACTCGGTCAGGACTATGAACACTGAAGCTTTCTTT.

The genes are TRBV29-1 and TRBJ2-7, with a weak D call TRBD2 (6 bases). This CDR3 region has 11 residues. Germline CDR1 SQVTM, CDR2 ANQGSEA. The germline V and J ends were trimmed by 6 bases and 1 base, with 7 bases remaining between them. CDR3 in amino acids: CSVGTSYEQYF. CDR3 nucleotides: TGCAGCGTGGGGACTTCCTACGAGCAGTACTTC.

A word on this clone: One junction end disagrees with the germline gene, perhaps due to a read error. V usage is TRBV7-2 and J usage is TRBJ2-7; D remains ambiguous. Germline V gene lookup returns CDR1 SGHTA and CDR2 FQGNSA. The CDR3 spans 16 residues. In nucleotides, the CDR3 is TGCGCCAGCAGCCCAGACGGTGGTTCTCGAGCGTCCGAGCAGTACTTC. As protein: CASSPDGGSRASEQYF.

V and J are TRBV30 and TRBJ2-1, with a possible D match to TRBD2 (6 bases). Germline V gives CDR1 GTSNPN, CDR2 SVGIG (reference sequence). The CDR3 extends over 13 amino acids. Trimming left V 8 bases short and J 0 bases short, with 11 bases between. Here the CDR3 DNA reads TGTGCCGGGGGGATACTCTCCTACAATGAGCAGTTCTTC. Encoded protein: CAGGILSYNEQFF.

This chain uses TRBV9 with TRBJ2-7; TRBD1 matches 7 bases. The CDR3 spans 14 residues. After removal of 3 bases from V and 1 base from J, the junction contained 4 bases not matched to a gene. The germline V gene encodes CDR1 SGDLS and CDR2 YYNGEE. CDR3 sequence reads: CASSAQGQSYEQYF. DNA of the CDR3: TGTGCCAGCAGCGCACAGGGACAGTCCTACGAGCAGTACTTC.

The chain is built from TRBV4-2 and TRBJ2-7; D is unclear. With 0 bases removed from V and 11 bases from J, the gap between germline ends came to 17 bases. The CDR3 sequence is 14 residues long. Germline CDR1 and CDR2: LGHNA and YNFKEQ. The CDR3 spells CASSQDSQVPVKYF. As DNA, the CDR3 is TGTGCCAGCAGCCAAGATTCCCAGGTTCCAGTGAAGTACTTC.

This chain joins TRBV6-5 and TRBJ2-3; the match to TRBD2 covers 9 bases. Germline V lookup: CDR1 MNHEY, CDR2 SVGAGI. CDR3 length: 15 residues. V shed 6 bases and J 6 bases; nucleotides not matched to a gene: 10. Here the CDR3 DNA reads TGTGCCAGCAGCCCGGGCGTAGCGGGAGTTGATACGCAGTATTTT. Protein product: CASSPGVAGVDTQYF.

The rearrangement uses TRBV7-3 and TRBJ2-3; 10 nucleotides align to TRBD2. This CDR3 region has 14 residues. Trimming took 5 bases from V and 3 from J; bases not matched to a gene: 2. Per the germline V gene, CDR1 is SGHTA and CDR2 is FQGTGA. CDR3 residues: CASSPLAGTDTQYF. As DNA, the CDR3 is TGTGCCAGCAGCCCACTAGCGGGAACAGATACGCAGTATTTT.

The chain has TRBV7-2 and TRBJ1-1; possible D gene TRBD1, 6 bases. Trimming took 1 base from V and 1 from J, leaving 19 bases between them. The CDR3 has 18 residues. The V gene's germline CDR1 is SGHTA and CDR2 FQGNSA. In DNA, the CDR3 is TGTGCCAGCAGCTTAGGTTCATTACAGGGATTATGGAACACTGAAGCTTTCTTT. Its protein is CASSLGSLQGLWNTEAFF.